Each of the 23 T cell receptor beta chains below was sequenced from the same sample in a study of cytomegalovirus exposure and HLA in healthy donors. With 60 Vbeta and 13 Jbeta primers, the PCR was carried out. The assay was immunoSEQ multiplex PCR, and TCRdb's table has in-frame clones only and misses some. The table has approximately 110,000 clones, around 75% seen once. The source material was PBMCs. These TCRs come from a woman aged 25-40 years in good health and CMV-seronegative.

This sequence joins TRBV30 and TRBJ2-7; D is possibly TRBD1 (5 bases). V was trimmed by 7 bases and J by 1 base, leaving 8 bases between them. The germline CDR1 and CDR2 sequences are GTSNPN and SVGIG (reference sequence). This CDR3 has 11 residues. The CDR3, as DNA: TGTGCCTCTCAGGGATCCTACGAGCAGTACTTC. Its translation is CASQGSYEQYF.

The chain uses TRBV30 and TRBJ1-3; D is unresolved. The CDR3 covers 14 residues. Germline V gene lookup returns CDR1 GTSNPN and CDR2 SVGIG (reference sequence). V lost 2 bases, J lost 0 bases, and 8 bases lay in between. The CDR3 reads CAWSPTGSGNTIYF. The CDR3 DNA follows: TGTGCCTGGAGTCCAACGGGCTCTGGAAACACCATATATTTT.

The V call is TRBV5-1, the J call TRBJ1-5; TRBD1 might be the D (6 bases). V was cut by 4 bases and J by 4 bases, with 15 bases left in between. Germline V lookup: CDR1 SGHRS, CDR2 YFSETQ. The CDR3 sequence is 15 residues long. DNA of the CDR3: TGCGCCAGCAGCCCTACCACAGGGCTTAATCAGCCCCAGCATTTT. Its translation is CASSPTTGLNQPQHF.

CDR3 sequence reads: CASTFGGQGGDTQYF. The DNA of the CDR3 is TGTGCCAGCACCTTCGGGGGACAGGGTGGAGATACGCAGTATTTT. This chain connects TRBV5-5 to TRBJ2-3, with 9 bases that match TRBD1. This CDR3 has 15 residues. Germline V gene lookup returns CDR1 SGHKS and CDR2 YYEKEE (reference sequence). V was pared by 6 bases and J by 5 bases, with 10 bases of the junction left unmatched.

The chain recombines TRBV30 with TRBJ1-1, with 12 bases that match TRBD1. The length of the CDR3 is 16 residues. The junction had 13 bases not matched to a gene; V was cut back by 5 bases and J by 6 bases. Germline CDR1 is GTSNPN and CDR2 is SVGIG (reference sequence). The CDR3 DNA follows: TGTGCCTGGGGTACCGGGACAGGGGGCGATGATCCTGAAGCTTTCTTT. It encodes CAWGTGTGGDDPEAFF.

CDR3 nucleotide sequence: TGTGCCAGCAGTGAACGCGCGGGAGCTGTTTACAATGAGCAGTTCTTC. As protein: CASSERAGAVYNEQFF. The chain has TRBV2 and TRBJ2-1, with 7 nucleotides matching TRBD2. CDR1 is SNHLY, CDR2 FYNNEI, per germline. The CDR3 runs to 16 residues. Germline trimming cut 2 bases from V and 4 bases from J; bases unmatched to any gene: 8.

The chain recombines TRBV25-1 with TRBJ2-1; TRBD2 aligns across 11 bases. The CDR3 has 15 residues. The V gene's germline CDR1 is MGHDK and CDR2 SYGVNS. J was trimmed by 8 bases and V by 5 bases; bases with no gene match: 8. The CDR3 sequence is CASSFSGRAKYEQFF. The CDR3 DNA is TGTGCCAGCAGTTTTAGCGGGAGGGCCAAGTATGAGCAGTTCTTC.

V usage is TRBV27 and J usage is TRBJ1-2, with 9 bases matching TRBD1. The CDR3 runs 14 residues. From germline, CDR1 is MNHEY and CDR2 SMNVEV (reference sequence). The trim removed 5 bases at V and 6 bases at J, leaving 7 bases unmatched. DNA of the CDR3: TGTGCCAGCAGTCCCCGGGACAGGGCTCATGGCTACACCTTC. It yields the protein CASSPRDRAHGYTF.

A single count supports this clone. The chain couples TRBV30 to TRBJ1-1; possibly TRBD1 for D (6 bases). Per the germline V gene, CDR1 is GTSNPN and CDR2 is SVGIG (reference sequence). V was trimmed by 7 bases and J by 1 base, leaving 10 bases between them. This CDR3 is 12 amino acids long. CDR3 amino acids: CASGQTNTEAFF. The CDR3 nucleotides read TGTGCCTCCGGACAGACGAACACTGAAGCTTTCTTT.

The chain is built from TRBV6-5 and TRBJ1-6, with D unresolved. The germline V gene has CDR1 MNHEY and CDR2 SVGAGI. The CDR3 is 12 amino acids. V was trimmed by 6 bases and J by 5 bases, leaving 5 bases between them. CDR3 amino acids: CASRLDNSPLHF. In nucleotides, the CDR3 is TGTGCCAGCAGACTCGATAATTCACCCCTCCACTTT.

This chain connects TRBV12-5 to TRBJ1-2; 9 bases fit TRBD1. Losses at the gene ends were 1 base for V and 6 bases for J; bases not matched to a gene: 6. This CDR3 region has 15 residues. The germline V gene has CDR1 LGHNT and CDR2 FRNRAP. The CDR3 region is CASGLDRGLRNGYTF. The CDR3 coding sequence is TGTGCTAGTGGTTTGGACAGGGGGCTTAGGAATGGCTACACCTTC.

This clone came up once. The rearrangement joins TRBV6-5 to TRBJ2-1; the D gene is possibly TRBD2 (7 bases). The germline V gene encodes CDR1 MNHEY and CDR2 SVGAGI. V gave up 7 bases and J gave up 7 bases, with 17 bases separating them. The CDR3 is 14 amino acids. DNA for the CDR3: TGTGCCAGCAAGGGGGACTACTTTCCGAATGAGCAGTTCTTC. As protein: CASKGDYFPNEQFF.

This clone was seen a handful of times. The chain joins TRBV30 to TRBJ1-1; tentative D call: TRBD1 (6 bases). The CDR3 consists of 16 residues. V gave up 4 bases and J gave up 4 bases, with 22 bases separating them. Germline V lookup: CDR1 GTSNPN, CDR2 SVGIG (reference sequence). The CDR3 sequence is CAWTIGPGAVGTEAFF. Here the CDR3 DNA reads TGTGCCTGGACCATTGGGCCAGGGGCCGTTGGCACTGAAGCTTTCTTT.

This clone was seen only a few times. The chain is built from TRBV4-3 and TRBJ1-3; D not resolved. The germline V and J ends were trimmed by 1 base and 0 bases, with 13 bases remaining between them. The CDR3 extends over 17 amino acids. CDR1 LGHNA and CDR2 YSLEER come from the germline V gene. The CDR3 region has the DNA TGCGCCAGCAGCCAAGGTCCTCGGTATAGCTCTGGAAACACCATATATTTT. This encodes CASSQGPRYSSGNTIYF.

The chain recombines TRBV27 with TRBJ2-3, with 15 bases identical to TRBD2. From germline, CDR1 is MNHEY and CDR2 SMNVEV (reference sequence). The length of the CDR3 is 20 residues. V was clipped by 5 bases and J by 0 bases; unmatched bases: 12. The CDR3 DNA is TGTGCCAGCAGTAGAGGACTAGCGGGAGGGCGGGGCCTTAGCACAGATACGCAGTATTTT. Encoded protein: CASSRGLAGGRGLSTDTQYF.

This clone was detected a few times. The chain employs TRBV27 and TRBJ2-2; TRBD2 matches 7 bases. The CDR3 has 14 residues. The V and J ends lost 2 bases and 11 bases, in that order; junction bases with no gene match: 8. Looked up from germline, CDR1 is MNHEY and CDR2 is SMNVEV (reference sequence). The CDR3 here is CASSLGGRARELFF. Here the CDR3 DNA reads TGTGCCAGCAGTTTAGGAGGGAGGGCCAGAGAGCTGTTTTTT.

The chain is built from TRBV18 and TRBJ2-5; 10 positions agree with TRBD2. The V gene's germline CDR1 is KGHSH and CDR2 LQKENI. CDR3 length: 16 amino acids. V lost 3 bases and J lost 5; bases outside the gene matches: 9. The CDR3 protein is CASSPPAGGPKETQYF. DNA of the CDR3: TGTGCCAGCTCACCTCCAGCGGGGGGGCCAAAGGAGACCCAGTACTTC.

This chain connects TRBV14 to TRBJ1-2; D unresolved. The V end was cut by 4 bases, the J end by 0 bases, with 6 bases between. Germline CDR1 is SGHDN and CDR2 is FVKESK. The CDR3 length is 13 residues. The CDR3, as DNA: TGTGCCAGCAGCCCACATTCTAACTATGGCTACACCTTC. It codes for CASSPHSNYGYTF.

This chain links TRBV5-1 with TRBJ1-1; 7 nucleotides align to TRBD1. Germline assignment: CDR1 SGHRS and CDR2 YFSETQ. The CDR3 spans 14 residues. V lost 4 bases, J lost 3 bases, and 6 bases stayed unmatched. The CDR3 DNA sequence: TGCGCCAGCAGCCTGAGAGGACAGGACACTGAAGCTTTCTTT. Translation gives CASSLRGQDTEAFF.

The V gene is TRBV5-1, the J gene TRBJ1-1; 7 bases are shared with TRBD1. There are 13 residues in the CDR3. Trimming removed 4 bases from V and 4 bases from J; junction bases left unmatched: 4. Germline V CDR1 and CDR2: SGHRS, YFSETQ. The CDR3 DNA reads TGCGCCAGCAGCGACAGGGTAGCCACTGAAGCTTTCTTT. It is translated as CASSDRVATEAFF.

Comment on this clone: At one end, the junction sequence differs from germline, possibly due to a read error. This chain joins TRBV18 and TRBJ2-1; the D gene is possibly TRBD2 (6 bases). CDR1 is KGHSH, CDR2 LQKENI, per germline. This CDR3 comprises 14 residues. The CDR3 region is CASSPPGLLWGAVF. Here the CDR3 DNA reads TGTGCCAGCTCACCGCCGGGACTCCTGTGGGGTGCAGTCTTC.

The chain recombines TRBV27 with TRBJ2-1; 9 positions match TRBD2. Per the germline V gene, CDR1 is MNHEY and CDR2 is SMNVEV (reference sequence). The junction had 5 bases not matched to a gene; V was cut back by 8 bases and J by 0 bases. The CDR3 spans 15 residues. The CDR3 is CASLISGGSYNEQFF. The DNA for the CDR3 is TGTGCCAGCTTAATTAGCGGGGGCTCCTACAATGAGCAGTTCTTC.

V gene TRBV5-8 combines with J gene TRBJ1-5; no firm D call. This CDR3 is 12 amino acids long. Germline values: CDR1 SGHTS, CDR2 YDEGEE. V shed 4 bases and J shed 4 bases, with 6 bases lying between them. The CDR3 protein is CASSLFNQPQHF. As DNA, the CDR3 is TGTGCCAGCAGCCTCTTTAATCAGCCCCAGCATTTT.